The clone carrying this T cell receptor (beta chain) was detected a few times. Its antigen is undetermined. The observed sequence ends 3 residues before the CDR3 terminus, with the missing tail filled in from the germline J gene. This CDR3 spans 12 amino acids. The J segment lost 4 bases and the V segment lost 4 bases, leaving 0 bases of the junction unmatched. Germline CDR1 reads SNHLY; CDR2 reads FYNNEI. The repertoire was sequenced with immunoSEQ multiplex PCR; TCRdb's copy has only in-frame clones and lacks some. Listed for the sample are 40,000 to 65,000 clones, none seen a single time. Donors gave 5 to 8 ml heparinized peripheral whole blood. The data were obtained in a study of T cell clonality in common variable immunodeficiency. Study-wide results and limits: Shared TCRbeta clones were fewer between CVID subjects than controls. Authors noted CVID clonality's cause needs subpopulation repertoire sequencing.

The chain combines TRBV2 with TRBJ1-2; 7 positions agree with TRBD1. The sequencing input was peripheral blood mononuclear cells. The sequence was collected from a person aged 18 to 70 in good health. The sequenced CDR3 bases are TGTGCCAGCAGTGGGGACAGCTATGGC. Translated: CASSGDSYG. The full CDR3 protein reads CASSGDSYGYTF.